This T cell receptor beta chain was captured in a study of T cells in Graves' hyperthyroidism and ophthalmopathy. Study-level results: The model's output predicted ophthalmopathy at a median of 6.5 months prior to onset.

Amplification yielded TCR beta CDR3 regions, with RNA transcripts as the source. The TCR CDR3 first-round RT-PCR relied on the HTBI primer set. In TCRdb, the multiplex PCR reads were re-called with MiXCR into one record per CDR3 protein. This table holds some 500,000 distinct CDR3 sequences, approximately 25% found once. This clonotype has at least ten counts. Its cognate antigen is unknown. This CDR3 spans 14 amino acids. The junction had 7 bases not matched to a gene; V was cut back by 7 bases and J by 0 bases. Germline CDR1 is SQVTM and CDR2 is ANQGSEA. The V and J genes are TRBV29-1 and TRBJ2-5, with 8 bases matching TRBD1. Sequencing was carried out using blood. The source is a woman in her 30s with Graves' ophthalmopathy. CDR3 sequence (DNA): TGCAGCGCATTGGACAGGGATTACCAAGAGACCCAGTACTTC. Protein: CSALDRDYQETQYF.